This T cell receptor beta chain was sequenced in a study of OX40 agonist ivuxolimab in advanced cancers. Study-wide context: Patients were treated with ivuxolimab, an agonistic anti-OX40 (CD134) antibody. Ivuxolimab, which patients received intravenously every 2 weeks, was dosed at 0.01 to 10 mg/kg.

Only in-frame clones appear in the TCRdb table, and some are missing; sequencing was by immunoSEQ multiplex PCR. The sample holds 37,000 or so clones, roughly 82% seen once. Study results and caveats: Some patients who did not respond also had low normalized T-cell clonal expansion.

This CDR3 has 16 amino acids. Germline trimming cut 4 bases from V and 3 bases from J; bases unmatched to any gene: 10. Germline V lookup: CDR1 MNHEY, CDR2 SMNVEV (reference sequence). Samples of blood were obtained at baseline, on cycle 4 day 1, and on cycle 7 day 1. To note about this clone: Its antigen is as yet unknown.

The chain is built from TRBV27 and TRBJ2-3; TRBD2 aligns across 7 bases. The sequencing used CD4+ or CD8+ T cells sorted from blood, collected in a trial of the OX40 agonist ivuxolimab. The sequence derives from an adult with an advanced solid tumor such as melanoma, head and neck, liver or kidney cancer. In nucleotides, the CDR3 is TGTGCCAGCAGTTCTGTCTTCGCGGGGGAGACAGATACGCAGTATTTT. It codes for CASSSVFAGETDTQYF.